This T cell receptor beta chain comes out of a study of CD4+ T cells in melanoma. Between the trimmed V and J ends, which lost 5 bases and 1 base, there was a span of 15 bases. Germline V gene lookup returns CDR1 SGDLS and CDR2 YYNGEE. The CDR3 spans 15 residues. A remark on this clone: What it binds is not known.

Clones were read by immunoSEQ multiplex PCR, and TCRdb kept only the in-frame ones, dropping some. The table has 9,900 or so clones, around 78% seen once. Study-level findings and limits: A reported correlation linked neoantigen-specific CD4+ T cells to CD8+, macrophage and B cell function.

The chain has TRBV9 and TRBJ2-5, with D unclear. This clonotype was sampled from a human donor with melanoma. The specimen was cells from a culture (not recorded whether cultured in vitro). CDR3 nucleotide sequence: TGTGCCAGCAGTGGTAGTGGGTGGGGCCAAGAGACCCAGTACTTC. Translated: CASSGSGWGQETQYF.